This entry lists 23 T cell receptor beta chains sequenced from one sample in a study of shared clonotypes between healthy human individuals. Produced via immunoSEQ multiplex PCR; TCRdb's table is partial and in-frame only. The sample contains over a million clones, 96% of which appear only once. Sample: naive CD4+ T cells sorted from blood. Subset defined: CD45RA+ positively selected. These receptors came from a man aged 25-45 years in good health.

The rearrangement uses TRBV5-1 and TRBJ2-3; no reliable D call. Germline lookup yields CDR1 SGHRS and CDR2 YFSETQ. The CDR3 consists of 14 residues. V lost 1 base and J 2 bases, leaving 8 bases between the germline ends. CDR3 bases: TGCGCCAGCAGCTTGTACGATCCCACAGATACGCAGTATTTT. Protein sequence: CASSLYDPTDTQYF.

The V gene is TRBV5-4, the J gene TRBJ1-4; D is undetermined. The CDR3 spans 15 residues. V was pared by 3 bases and J by 7 bases, with 16 bases between. Per the germline V gene, CDR1 is SGHNT and CDR2 is YYREEE (reference sequence). The CDR3 sequence is CASSSAGLTTEKLFF. DNA for the CDR3: TGTGCCAGCAGCTCAGCCGGCCTCACGACTGAAAAACTGTTTTTT.

This chain uses TRBV7-9 with TRBJ1-1; D might be TRBD1 (5 bases). V shed 4 bases and J shed 4 bases, with 13 bases lying between them. CDR1 SEHNR and CDR2 FQNEAQ come from the germline V gene (reference sequence). CDR3 length equals 14 residues. CDR3 sequence (DNA): TGTGCCAGCAGCTCAGCCCCAGGGAGCACTGAAGCTTTCTTT. This gives the protein CASSSAPGSTEAFF.

This clone was found once. The same CDR3 also results from other DNA sequences found in this sample. This chain joins TRBV7-9 and TRBJ2-1, with D hard to call. The CDR3 loop spans 12 amino acids. Germline loops: CDR1 SEHNR, CDR2 FQNEAQ (reference sequence). With 0 bases removed from V and 6 bases from J, the gap between germline ends came to 3 bases. The CDR3, as DNA: TGTGCCAGCAGCTTAGCAAGCAATGAGCAGTTCTTC. Encoded protein: CASSLASNEQFF.

This clone has only one observation. This rearrangement joins TRBV29-1 to TRBJ1-2; no firm D call. CDR1 is SQVTM, CDR2 ANQGSEA, per germline. V dropped 1 base and J dropped 5 bases, with 8 bases sitting between them. This CDR3 has 12 amino acids. The DNA for the CDR3 is TGCAGCGTTGAAGTTCCAGTTTATGGCTACACCTTC. This codes for CSVEVPVYGYTF.

The V and J genes are TRBV2 and TRBJ1-3; maybe TRBD1 (5 bases). The CDR3 is 20 amino acids. Germline CDR1 reads SNHLY; CDR2 reads FYNNEI. Trimming left V 4 bases short and J 1 base short, with 26 bases between. CDR3 protein: CASSAGGRARPTASGNTIYF. CDR3 DNA sequence: TGTGCCAGCAGTGCCGGTGGCAGGGCTAGACCAACTGCTTCTGGAAACACCATATATTTT.

The chain couples TRBV4-1 to TRBJ2-3; 13 nucleotides match TRBD2. J lost 3 bases, V lost 3 bases, and 12 bases had no gene match. In germline, CDR1 is MGHRA, CDR2 YSYEKL. The CDR3 extends over 19 amino acids. CDR3: CASSQSPGLAGSGTDTQYF. The CDR3 DNA reads as TGCGCCAGCAGCCAGAGCCCGGGACTAGCGGGATCGGGGACAGATACGCAGTATTTT.

The chain couples TRBV7-9 to TRBJ2-1; D call uncertain. The CDR3 totals 13 residues. V gave up 5 bases and J gave up 5 bases, with 10 bases separating them. CDR1 is SEHNR and CDR2 is FQNEAQ in the germline V gene (reference sequence). CDR3 nucleotides: TGTGCCAGCAGCGAACTGGGCCACAATGAGCAGTTCTTC. Amino acid sequence: CASSELGHNEQFF.

CDR3 sequence reads: CASSSQGAPSYGYTF. The CDR3 bases are TGTGCCAGCAGTTCACAGGGGGCTCCCTCCTATGGCTACACCTTC. The V and J genes are TRBV28 and TRBJ1-2, with 9 bases lining up with TRBD1. The germline CDR1 and CDR2 sequences are MDHEN and SYDVKM. CDR3 length equals 15 residues. V shed 4 bases, J shed 4 bases, and the junction held 7 bases outside the gene matches.

The chain carries TRBV10-3 and TRBJ2-1; tentative D call: TRBD2 (5 bases). Germline-derived CDR1 and CDR2 are ENHRY and SYGVKD. This CDR3 contains 16 residues. Trimming took 6 bases from V and 0 from J, leaving 15 bases between them. The CDR3 is CAISPLWESSYNEQFF. The CDR3 bases are TGTGCCATCAGCCCCTTATGGGAGAGCTCCTACAATGAGCAGTTCTTC.

J is TRBJ2-7 and V is TRBV28; D not resolved. CDR3 length: 10 residues. Germline CDR1 reads MDHEN; CDR2 reads SYDVKM. Trimming removed 4 bases from V and 9 bases from J, with 7 bases in between. DNA of the CDR3: TGTGCCAGCAGTTCCCGCAGGCAGTACTTC. Its protein product is CASSSRRQYF.

This chain joins TRBV20-1 and TRBJ2-7; D perhaps matches TRBD2 (5 bases). Between the trimmed V and J ends, which lost 5 bases and 6 bases, there was a span of 8 bases. The germline V gene encodes CDR1 DFQATT and CDR2 SNEGSKA (reference sequence). CDR3 size: 10 residues. CDR3 residues: CSAPRGEQYF. The CDR3 coding sequence is TGCAGTGCTCCACGGGGCGAGCAGTACTTC.

The chain carries TRBV27 and TRBJ2-2; D is unresolved. The CDR3 length is 16 residues. V lost 3 bases and J lost 0, with 11 bases in between. Germline V gene lookup returns CDR1 MNHEY and CDR2 SMNVEV (reference sequence). CDR3 region: CASSLIPPTNTGELFF. CDR3 bases: TGTGCCAGCAGTTTGATTCCCCCGACGAACACCGGGGAGCTGTTTTTT.

V gene TRBV19 combines with J gene TRBJ1-5; 7 bases are shared with TRBD1. The CDR3 sequence is 16 residues long. V trimming: 0 bases; J trimming: 5 bases; junction bases outside the gene matches: 7. The germline CDR1 and CDR2 sequences are LNHDA and SQIVND (reference sequence). The CDR3 protein is CASSIEGTVVHQPQHF. DNA for the CDR3: TGTGCCAGTAGTATAGAGGGGACAGTAGTCCATCAGCCCCAGCATTTT.

V and J are TRBV7-8 and TRBJ2-3; the D is unclear. Per germline, CDR1 SGHVS and CDR2 FQNEAQ. V was clipped by 1 base and J by 11 bases, with 19 bases between them. CDR3 length: 15 residues. The CDR3 spells CASSLEELSQLGQYF. The CDR3 bases are TGTGCCAGCAGCTTAGAAGAATTGTCCCAACTGGGGCAGTATTTT.

The V call is TRBV27, the J call TRBJ2-7; a weak D match, TRBD1 (5 bases). Germline V gene lookup returns CDR1 MNHEY and CDR2 SMNVEV (reference sequence). The CDR3 covers 13 residues. V shed 4 bases and J shed 1 base, with 8 bases lying between them. The CDR3 region is CASSWGASYEQYF. The CDR3 coding sequence is TGTGCCAGCAGTTGGGGCGCGTCCTACGAGCAGTACTTC.

The rearrangement links TRBV2 to TRBJ2-2; D remains ambiguous. The V gene's germline CDR1 is SNHLY and CDR2 FYNNEI. The V and J ends lost 4 bases and 5 bases respectively, with 11 bases between them. CDR3 length: 14 amino acids. CDR3 nucleotide sequence: TGTGCCAGCAGTGCACCGTTTAGGACCGGGGAGCTGTTTTTT. It encodes CASSAPFRTGELFF.

The chain employs TRBV25-1 and TRBJ2-3, with D hard to call. In germline, CDR1 is MGHDK, CDR2 SYGVNS. There are 13 residues in the CDR3. With 6 bases removed from V and 1 base from J, the gap between germline ends came to 8 bases. The CDR3 DNA reads as TGTGCCAGCAGCGCCTCCGGCACAGATACGCAGTATTTT. It is translated as CASSASGTDTQYF.

This clone came up a few times. At one end the junction does not follow the germline gene, possibly because of a read error. The chain joins TRBV6-6 to TRBJ2-7, with 8 bases identical to TRBD1. Germline V gene sequence: CDR1 MNHNY, CDR2 SVGAGI (reference sequence). The CDR3 covers 16 residues. CDR3 nucleotide sequence: TGTGCCAGCAGTAACTCCAGGACAGGGTCGACCAGGGAGCAGTACTTC. Translating gives CASSNSRTGSTREQYF.

This chain uses TRBV6-5 with TRBJ1-3; D remains unclear. The CDR3 is 11 residues long. Germline V lookup: CDR1 MNHEY, CDR2 SVGAGI. V lost 2 bases, J lost 9 bases, and 5 bases lay in between. The CDR3 spells CASSYVGTIYF. The CDR3 region has the DNA TGTGCCAGCAGTTACGTAGGCACCATATATTTT.

The chain has TRBV19 and TRBJ2-2, with D tentatively TRBD1 (5 bases). V lost 5 bases to trimming and J lost 1 base, with 8 bases between them. Germline V gives CDR1 LNHDA, CDR2 SQIVND (reference sequence). This CDR3 has 14 residues. Here the CDR3 reads CASSATGNTGELFF. The CDR3 nucleotides are TGTGCCAGTAGTGCAACAGGGAACACCGGGGAGCTGTTTTTT.

The V and J genes are TRBV9 and TRBJ2-7; 10 bases map to TRBD2. With V trimmed by 3 bases and J by 1 base, 4 bases remained unmatched. The CDR3 has 15 amino acids. Germline CDR1 reads SGDLS; CDR2 reads YYNGEE. The CDR3 is CASSEGLASSYEQYF. DNA of the CDR3: TGTGCCAGCAGCGAGGGACTAGCGAGTTCCTACGAGCAGTACTTC. The whole variable domain, remainder taken from reference TRBV9 and TRBJ2-7, is DSGVTQTPKHLITATGQRVTLRCSPRSGDLSVYWYQQSLDQGLQFLIQYYNGEERAKGNILERFSAQQFPDLHSELNLSSLELGDSALYFCASSEGLASSYEQYFGPGTRLTVT.

Concerning this clone itself: Other DNA sequences in the same sample also yield this CDR3. V gene TRBV7-6 combines with J gene TRBJ2-5, with unresolved D. Germline values: CDR1 SGHVS, CDR2 FNYEAQ. The V gene lost 0 bases and the J gene lost 2 bases, with 7 bases spanning the gap. The CDR3 is 14 amino acids. The CDR3 DNA reads as TGTGCCAGCAGCTTAGCGGGCGGACAAGAGACCCAGTACTTC. It yields the protein CASSLAGGQETQYF.